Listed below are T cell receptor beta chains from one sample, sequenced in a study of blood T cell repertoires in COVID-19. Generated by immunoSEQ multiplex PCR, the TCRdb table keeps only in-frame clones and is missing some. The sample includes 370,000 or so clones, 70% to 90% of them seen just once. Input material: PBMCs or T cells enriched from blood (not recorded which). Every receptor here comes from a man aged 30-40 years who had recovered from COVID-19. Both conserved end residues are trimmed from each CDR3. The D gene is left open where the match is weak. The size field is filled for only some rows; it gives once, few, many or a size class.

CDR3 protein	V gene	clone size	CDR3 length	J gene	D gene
ASSYSNAGGRYEQY	TRBV6-5	NA	14	TRBJ2-7	NA
ASSITRSGETQY	TRBV13	NA	12	TRBJ2-5	NA
ASSRTGGHGEAF	TRBV5-1	NA	12	TRBJ1-1	TRBD1
ASILTSGQPQH	TRBV19	NA	11	TRBJ1-5	NA
ASRTAGWHTEAF	TRBV6-4	NA	12	TRBJ1-1	NA
ASSQQGNEKLF	TRBV19	NA	11	TRBJ1-4	NA
AWSVGDSNQPQH	TRBV30	NA	12	TRBJ1-5	NA
SARDVAEAF	TRBV20-1	NA	9	TRBJ1-1	NA
ASSWETNTGELF	TRBV11-2	NA	12	TRBJ2-2	NA
ASSPGTRETQY	TRBV4-1	NA	11	TRBJ2-5	NA
SVQGPDSYEQY	TRBV29-1	NA	11	TRBJ2-7	NA
ASSGGQGARDEQY	TRBV11-2	NA	13	TRBJ2-7	TRBD1
ASSQGQDEKLF	TRBV18	NA	11	TRBJ1-4	TRBD1
ASSLQGSGNTIY	TRBV7-2	once	12	TRBJ1-3	NA
ASLLPQAYTEAF	TRBV6-5	NA	12	TRBJ1-1	NA
ASSPGTNYEQY	TRBV5-1	NA	11	TRBJ2-7	TRBD2